The present entry profiles one T cell receptor beta chain with its context. The specificity of this receptor is unknown. Base qualities are not recorded, but no much larger clone differs from it by a single base. The CDR3 contains 16 residues, cysteine and phenylalanine counted. The only DNA kept is the CDR3, 48 bases in frame from the first base. V loses 1 base, J loses 0 bases, and the germline ends lie 11 bases apart. Reading the germline V gene gives CDR1 SGHDN and CDR2 FVKESK. Patients chosen for sequencing had shown expansion of CD8+CD57+ cells by flow cytometry. Severe acquired aplastic anemia was diagnosed in all patients according to International Study of Aplastic Anemia and Agranulocytosis and Camitta criteria. No patient had received any therapy when blood was sampled. The study deep-sequenced TCR repertoires of sorted CD4+ and CD8+ blood T cells from severe aplastic anemia patients and healthy subjects. Patients were enrolled under clinicaltrials.gov protocols 00001620, 01623167, 00001397, 00071045, 00081523 and 00961064 in the USA. Ficoll-Paque density gradient centrifugation was used to isolate peripheral blood mononuclear cells. Before DNA was extracted, CD4+ and CD8+ T cells were sorted using either FACS or magnetic beads.

The sample originates from a study of CD8+CD57+ T cells in acquired aplastic anemia (dated by TCRdb to the late 2010s). About the investigation overall: DNA extracted from sorted CD4+ and CD8+ cells had a mean of approximately 3.4 ug, with a range of about 0.19 to 30 ug. A CD8+CD57+ expansion meant a frequency higher than the mean frequency seen in healthy subjects. Study-level results and caveats: Approximately 31 CD8+ CDR3 sequences were found in both patients and controls but appeared to be highly expressed in patients and within the immunodominant clones of the patients. CD8+ Simpson's diversity did not differ significantly between patients and healthy controls (P=0.060).

TCR beta VDJ combination and CDR3 sequence profiling used genomic DNA as the template. An Illumina HiSeq 2000 was the platform used for TCR repertoire sequencing. In the authors' own workflow: TRBV/TRBJ rearrangement plots, CDR3 size and DJ length profiles, and Simpson's diversity index were used to assess repertoires. Whichever DNA sequence was most abundant in the deep sequencing data was defined as the immunodominant clone. CDR3 amino acid sequences were screened for sharing across subjects and compared with published repertoires and the VDJdb database. TCRdb trimmed the raw reads at Q25, called clones with MiXCR and kept productive beta chains. One record per CDR3 amino acid sequence lists the most common genes and DNA. TCRdb, not the original authors, processed these V and J calls. Within this sample are a few hundred thousand distinct CDR3 sequences, with roughly 53% of them counted one time only. The biggest ten clones account for 1% to 1.5% of the sample.

The sample taken for sequencing was sorted CD4+, CD8+, or CD8+CD57+ T cells (not recorded which) from PBMCs. The receptor comes from a human donor with aplastic anemia. In this chain, TRBV14 is recombined with TRBJ2-3; matching of 5 bases hints at TRBD1 as the D gene. The CDR3 sequence is CASSQGTGGSTDTQYF. The DNA reads as follows: TGTGCCAGCAGCCAAGGAACAGGCGGAAGCACAGATACGCAGTATTTT.